These T cell receptor beta chains were read from a single sample in a study of a mutant IDH1 vaccine in newly diagnosed glioma. What these receptors recognize is not known. Sequencing used immunoSEQ multiplex PCR; TCRdb keeps in-frame clones, though not all of them. The sample shows tens of thousands of clones, less than 80% of them seen only once. The sample was PBMCs, taken from a glioma patient whose treatment included an IDH1 peptide vaccine. The receptor set was obtained from a man aged 35 to 55 with glioma. Both conserved end residues are part of each CDR3. The D gene is left open where the match is weak. Clone size is given for some rows only: seen once, a few or many times, or a class if the clone is expanded.

j_call clone_size v_call d_call cdr3_aa cdr3_nt
TRBJ2-3 . TRBV9 TRBD2 CASSALVLAGEGNTQYF TGTGCCAGCAGCGCACTGGTACTAGCGGGAGAGGGAAATACGCAGTATTTT
TRBJ2-7 . TRBV18 . CASSPGESGEQYF TGTGCCAGCTCACCAGGGGAGTCAGGTGAGCAGTACTTC
TRBJ2-7 . TRBV19 . CASSITWGFEEQYF TGTGCCAGTAGTATAACTTGGGGGTTCGAGGAGCAGTACTTC
TRBJ2-1 . TRBV18 . CASSRTVTFDEQFF TGTGCCAGCTCACGAACGGTGACCTTCGATGAGCAGTTCTTC
TRBJ2-1 . TRBV7-9 . CASSFWTHVGRNEQFF TGTGCCAGCAGCTTCTGGACCCACGTAGGTAGGAATGAGCAGTTCTTC
TRBJ1-1 . TRBV19 . CASRAWESQSGFAEAFF TGTGCCAGTAGGGCGTGGGAGTCCCAGAGTGGGTTCGCTGAAGCTTTCTTT
TRBJ2-1 . TRBV11-2 . CASSLVGWASGGGEQFF TGTGCCAGCAGCTTAGTAGGCTGGGCTAGCGGAGGGGGTGAGCAGTTCTTC
TRBJ1-3 . TRBV21-1 . CASSKANSQYSGNTIYF TGTGCCAGCAGCAAAGCAAACAGCCAGTACTCTGGAAACACCATATATTTT
TRBJ1-1 once TRBV5-4 . CAAHQTMNTEAFF TGTGCCGCCCACCAAACCATGAACACTGAAGCTTTCTTT
TRBJ2-7 few TRBV5-6 TRBD1 CASSLNRQGWYF TGTGCCAGCAGCTTGAACCGACAGGGATGGTACTTC
TRBJ2-3 . TRBV7-9 TRBD2 CASSLAAQPADTQYF TGTGCCAGCAGCCTAGCGGCCCAACCCGCCGATACGCAGTATTTT
TRBJ1-3 . TRBV4-3 . CASSQDGGTGNTIYF TGCGCCAGCAGCCAAGACGGGGGGACTGGAAACACCATATATTTT
TRBJ2-3 . TRBV4-2 TRBD2 CASRRLAGEHTQYF TGTGCCAGCCGCCGACTAGCGGGAGAACATACGCAGTATTTT
TRBJ2-2 . TRBV5-1 . CASSSGLWDPQTGELFF TGCGCCAGCAGCTCCGGGTTATGGGACCCCCAAACCGGGGAGCTGTTTTTT
TRBJ1-1 . TRBV9 . CASSAGQGGNTEAFF TGTGCCAGCAGCGCCGGGCAGGGCGGGAACACTGAAGCTTTCTTT
TRBJ1-5 once TRBV7-8 TRBD1 CASSVAGQTYSNQPQHF TGTGCCAGCAGCGTAGCGGGACAGACTTATAGCAATCAGCCCCAGCATTTT
TRBJ2-7 once TRBV25-1 . CASSSAQSHEQYF TGTGCCAGCAGTAGCGCACAGTCCCACGAGCAGTACTTC
TRBJ2-5 . TRBV7-2 TRBD2 CASSHGGLAGGGQETQYF TGTGCCAGCAGTCACGGCGGGCTAGCGGGAGGTGGCCAAGAGACCCAGTACTTC
TRBJ2-3 . TRBV11-3 . CASSLVGQGGSDTQYF TGTGCCAGCAGCTTAGTCGGACAAGGGGGGTCAGATACGCAGTATTTT